The present T cell receptor beta chain was sequenced within a study of regulatory T cells in long-lasting Graves disease. Time point defined: newly diagnosed GD, antithyroid drugs for less than 3 months. With RNA extracted from PBMCs as input, the TCR library was made. The patients were drawn from one endocrinology department in Xi'an, China. In its sample, this clonotype was seen a few times. The germline CDR1 and CDR2 sequences are SEHNR and FQNEAQ (reference sequence). V was clipped by 6 bases and J by 4 bases, with 15 bases between them. The CDR3 contains 15 residues. Arm-PCR with iRepertoire HTBI primers amplified the CDR3 regions for these TCR beta libraries. Via MiXCR, TCRdb re-called the multiplex PCR reads, giving one row per CDR3 protein. The data hold hundreds of thousands of distinct CDR3 sequences, with 15% to 20% observed a single time. These same records also appear under a second study, on T cells in Graves' hyperthyroidism and ophthalmopathy. That report adds: A first-round RT-PCR of the TCR CDR3 used the HTBI primer set. The model predicted ophthalmopathy a median around 6.5 months before onset.

Here the sequenced sample was peripheral blood mononuclear cells (PBMCs), taken at new diagnosis, from a patient treated with antithyroid drugs. The J gene is TRBJ1-4, the V gene TRBV7-9; D may be TRBD1 (5 bases). The clonotype originates from a woman in her twenties or thirties with Graves disease. CDR3 DNA: TGTGCCAGCAGTCGGGACGGAGGCATTAATGAAAAACTGTTTTTT. It translates to CASSRDGGINEKLFF.